The rows below give T cell receptor beta chains drawn from one sample of a study of blood T cells in healthy people across ages. TCRdb redid the calling of the 5' RACE reads with MiXCR, one entry per CDR3 protein. The sample holds 800,000 to 950,000 distinct CDR3 sequences; around 36% are singletons and the top ten take 10% to 15%. Sequenced: blood. These receptors were taken from a man aged 18 to 35 in good health. Both conserved end residues are trimmed from each CDR3. Part of the rows lack a size; the others show once, few, many or a class for expanded clones.

v_call	clone_size	cdr3_aa
TRBV12-3/TRBV12-4	many	ASSYRGRSTDTQY
TRBV27	few	ASRPNSYEQY
TRBV20-1	.	SARLRQNYGYT
TRBV12-3/TRBV12-4	.	ASSVRQDNEKLF
TRBV6-1	few	ASTDRGRTQPQH
TRBV7-9	once	ASNLEHRDRLAKNIQY
TRBV7-7	.	ASSRTGYGAQY
TRBV15	.	ATSRDSSDTQY
TRBV5-1	.	ASSSTGTSRGEQF
TRBV13	.	ASSSGQSSYEQY
TRBV10-3	.	AIGPTGSDGYT
TRBV12-3/TRBV12-4	many	ASSWDGYQETQY
TRBV4-3	.	ASSHDRGTPGTEAF
TRBV20-1	.	SASSGGLEVT
TRBV5-1	.	ASRTGASVLT
TRBV20-1	.	SARKAENTEAF
TRBV18	many	ASSTINEQF
TRBV15	few	ATSSWDRGTYEQY
TRBV20-1	few	SARLGPERTEAF
TRBV27	many	ASSWMREETQY
TRBV7-9	.	ASSWASTNEKLF
TRBV28	few	ASSLFGTGAGNEQF
TRBV20-1	.	SVLQGFYGYT
TRBV4-3	few	ASSQDPASAGLGNIQY
TRBV12-3/TRBV12-4	.	ASSLGQGALDTQY
TRBV29-1	.	SVGTRSEKLF
TRBV7-2	once	AGSPRNGPLNTEAF
TRBV20-1	many	SAARVGGSYEQY
TRBV14	.	ASSQNFSVGRERNEQF
TRBV4-3	.	ASSQDGTGGKKLF
TRBV15	.	ATRATATGELF
TRBV3-1	many	ASSQGRIWPRNEQF
TRBV18	.	ASSPLGGARTDTQY
TRBV5-1	.	ASSAYGGGSTDTQY
TRBV15	.	ATSRDRQGNQPQH
TRBV9	.	ASSVERSRSSTGELF
TRBV7-2	few	ASSLVSEAF
TRBV19	few	ASSIGNSNQPQH
TRBV10-3	.	AISESGSLAGGYNEQF
TRBV4-2	many	ASSQRDRGEVYNEQF
TRBV12-3/TRBV12-4	.	ASNPGTSGTDTQY
TRBV5-1	few	ASSLVNMSLCNQPQH